One and the same sample provided the 19 T cell receptor beta chains below, sequenced in a study of cytotoxic CD8 clonotypes in ibrutinib-treated CLL. Measured with immunoSEQ multiplex PCR; TCRdb has only the in-frame clones, and not every one. The sample lists 110,000 to 150,000 clones, about three quarters occurring once. Sample: PBMCs, taken after 24 months of ibrutinib treatment. The receptors were gathered from a human donor with chronic lymphocytic leukemia.

The chain links TRBV6-5 to TRBJ2-7; D remains unclear. Trimming left V 6 bases short and J 3 bases short, with 18 bases between. CDR3 length: 15 residues. Germline V CDR1 and CDR2: MNHEY, SVGAGI. The CDR3, as DNA: TGTGCCAGCAGACAACCTGGGGTCGGTGTCTACGAGCAGTACTTC. It translates to CASRQPGVGVYEQYF.

This rearrangement joins TRBV7-6 to TRBJ2-5; perhaps TRBD2 as D (6 bases). V lost 0 bases and J 1 base, leaving 6 bases between the germline ends. This CDR3 has 14 residues. Per germline, CDR1 SGHVS and CDR2 FNYEAQ. Here the CDR3 reads CASSLAGGQETQYF. The CDR3 region has the DNA TGTGCCAGCAGCTTAGCGGGGGGCCAAGAGACCCAGTACTTC.

The chain employs TRBV10-3 and TRBJ2-7; the D is unclear. The CDR3 loop spans 11 amino acids. The V and J ends lost 8 bases and 2 bases respectively, with 7 bases between them. Germline CDR1 ENHRY, CDR2 SYGVKD. The CDR3 loop reads CAISGAYEQYF. CDR3 DNA: TGTGCCATCTCAGGAGCCTACGAGCAGTACTTC.

V gene TRBV4-2 combines with J gene TRBJ1-2, with D possibly TRBD1 on 6 matching bases. This CDR3 has 14 residues. Germline values: CDR1 LGHNA, CDR2 YNFKEQ. Deletions cut 4 bases from V and 1 base from J, with 10 bases between. The CDR3 DNA reads TGTGCCAGCAGCCCAGAGGGGGGTAACTATGGCTACACCTTC. This gives the protein CASSPEGGNYGYTF.

This clone was observed a few times. The chain links TRBV9 to TRBJ1-3; D gene uncertain. Trimming left V 0 bases short and J 4 bases short, with 8 bases between. Per the germline V gene, CDR1 is SGDLS and CDR2 is YYNGEE. The CDR3 spans 14 residues. CDR3 DNA: TGTGCCAGCAGCGTAGCGGGAAGGGGAAACACCATATATTTT. This codes for CASSVAGRGNTIYF.

The V and J genes are TRBV6-1 and TRBJ2-7; D possibly matches TRBD1 or TRBD2 (6 bases each). There are 14 residues in the CDR3. Germline V CDR1 and CDR2: MNHNS, SASEGT. V lost 7 bases to trimming and J lost 0 bases, with 13 bases between them. For the CDR3, the DNA is TGTGCCAGCAAGGGGGGCCTTAGCTCCTACGAGCAGTACTTC. Residues: CASKGGLSSYEQYF.

The CDR3 is CASSWGTGGYEQYF. CDR3 nucleotides: TGTGCCAGCAGTTGGGGGACAGGGGGTTACGAGCAGTACTTC. J is TRBJ2-7 and V is TRBV6-5; 11 nucleotides line up with TRBD1. The germline CDR1 and CDR2 sequences are MNHEY and SVGAGI. The V segment lost 4 bases and the J segment 4 bases; nucleotides outside the gene matches: 3. This CDR3 contains 14 residues.

Turning to this clone: In the same sample, other DNA sequences code for this CDR3. This chain joins TRBV27 and TRBJ2-7; 11 nucleotides align to TRBD2. Germline CDR1 is MNHEY and CDR2 is SMNVEV (reference sequence). The V segment lost 5 bases and the J segment 0 bases; nucleotides outside the gene matches: 3. There are 15 residues in the CDR3. For the CDR3, the DNA is TGTGCCAGCAGTCCGACTAGCGGGGCCTCCTACGAGCAGTACTTC. The encoded protein is CASSPTSGASYEQYF.

The chain links TRBV7-2 to TRBJ2-7, with TRBD2 matching 10 bases. CDR1 and CDR2 from the germline V gene are SGHTA and FQGNSA. The J segment lost 6 bases and the V segment lost 7 bases, leaving 9 bases of the junction unmatched. There are 14 residues in the CDR3. CDR3 sequence reads: CASTGSRLAGEQYF. CDR3 DNA sequence: TGTGCCAGCACCGGCTCCCGACTAGCGGGCGAGCAGTACTTC.

The chain joins TRBV7-9 to TRBJ1-4, with D unresolved. This CDR3 has 14 residues. Germline V gives CDR1 SEHNR, CDR2 FQNEAQ (reference sequence). V gave up 5 bases and J gave up 0 bases, with 7 bases separating them. The CDR3 sequence is CASSNEPTNEKLFF. In DNA, the CDR3 is TGTGCCAGCAGCAACGAGCCAACTAATGAAAAACTGTTTTTT.

This chain joins TRBV7-2 and TRBJ2-2; no clear D. V lost 0 bases to trimming and J lost 7 bases, with 6 bases between them. Germline CDR1 is SGHTA and CDR2 is FQGNSA. There are 13 residues in the CDR3. The CDR3: CASSLAQLGELFF. The CDR3 coding sequence is TGTGCCAGCAGCTTAGCACAGCTCGGGGAGCTGTTTTTT.

The rearrangement joins TRBV18 to TRBJ1-2; D uncertain. The CDR3 runs to 14 residues. V was pared by 4 bases and J by 4 bases, with 13 bases between. The germline CDR1 and CDR2 sequences are KGHSH and LQKENI. The CDR3 coding sequence is TGTGCCAGCTCACTGGGTGTGGAGGGCTATGGCTACACCTTC. This codes for CASSLGVEGYGYTF.

The chain recombines TRBV2 with TRBJ2-3; the D gene is possibly TRBD1 (6 bases). The CDR3 has 14 amino acids. Between the trimmed V and J ends, which lost 6 bases and 0 bases, there was a span of 10 bases. Germline CDR1 SNHLY, CDR2 FYNNEI. As DNA, the CDR3 is TGTGCCAGCAGGGCCGGGACAAGCACAGATACGCAGTATTTT. It encodes CASRAGTSTDTQYF.

This clone was observed a single time. The V call is TRBV9, the J call TRBJ2-5; 10 nucleotides match TRBD2. The trim removed 0 bases at V and 3 bases at J, leaving 5 bases unmatched. The CDR3 consists of 16 residues. The germline V gene has CDR1 SGDLS and CDR2 YYNGEE. Here the CDR3 reads CASSVGPSGGEETQYF. In DNA, the CDR3 is TGTGCCAGCAGCGTAGGCCCAAGCGGGGGGGAAGAGACCCAGTACTTC.

The genes are TRBV28 and TRBJ1-5; D uncertain. The CDR3 sequence is 12 residues long. Germline CDR1 reads MDHEN; CDR2 reads SYDVKM. Trimming left V 6 bases short and J 6 bases short, with 9 bases between. CDR3 residues: CASSSGGQPQHF. The CDR3 nucleotides read TGTGCCAGCAGCTCGGGAGGTCAGCCCCAGCATTTT.

Concerning this clone itself: Compared with germline, one end of the junction differs, possibly owing to a read error. The same CDR3 arises from other DNA sequences in this sample as well. The chain couples TRBV25-1 to TRBJ1-5, with TRBD1 matching 8 bases. Looked up from germline, CDR1 is MGHDK and CDR2 is SYGVNS. This CDR3 is built from 16 residues. CDR3 bases: TGTGCCAGCAGCGAATGGTCCGGGACAGGTAATCAGCCCCAGCATTTT. Its protein product is CASSEWSGTGNQPQHF.

The chain recombines TRBV11-2 with TRBJ2-7, with 8 bases matching TRBD1. The CDR3 loop spans 14 amino acids. Germline assignment: CDR1 SGHAT and CDR2 FQNNGV. V lost 5 bases to trimming and J lost 2 bases; unmatched junction nucleotides: 5. CDR3 DNA sequence: TGTGCCAGCAGCCGGACAGGGTTAACCTACGAGCAGTACTTC. It encodes CASSRTGLTYEQYF. Complete variable domain (other parts from reference TRBV11-2 and TRBJ2-7): EAGVAQSPRYKIIEKRQSVAFWCNPISGHATLYWYQQILGQGPKLLIQFQNNGVVDDSQLPKDRFSAERLKGVDSTLKIQPAKLEDSAVYLCASSRTGLTYEQYFGPGTRLTVT.

The V and J genes are TRBV7-9 and TRBJ2-3; D gene ambiguous. Germline loops: CDR1 SEHNR, CDR2 FQNEAQ (reference sequence). This CDR3 region has 14 residues. Trimming took off 5 bases at V and 0 bases at J, with 9 bases between the two ends. DNA of the CDR3: TGTGCCAGCAGCCGGACCCAGAGCACAGATACGCAGTATTTT. Encoded protein: CASSRTQSTDTQYF.

This clone was seen more than once but under ten times. The chain employs TRBV7-9 and TRBJ1-1; D gene unclear. Germline V CDR1 and CDR2: SEHNR, FQNEAQ (reference sequence). CDR3 size: 12 residues. The V end lost 1 base, the J end lost 11 bases, and 11 bases lay between the germline ends. Written as DNA, the CDR3 is TGTGCCAGCAGCTTAGTAGGCAGTAGGGCTTTCTTT. Encoded protein: CASSLVGSRAFF.